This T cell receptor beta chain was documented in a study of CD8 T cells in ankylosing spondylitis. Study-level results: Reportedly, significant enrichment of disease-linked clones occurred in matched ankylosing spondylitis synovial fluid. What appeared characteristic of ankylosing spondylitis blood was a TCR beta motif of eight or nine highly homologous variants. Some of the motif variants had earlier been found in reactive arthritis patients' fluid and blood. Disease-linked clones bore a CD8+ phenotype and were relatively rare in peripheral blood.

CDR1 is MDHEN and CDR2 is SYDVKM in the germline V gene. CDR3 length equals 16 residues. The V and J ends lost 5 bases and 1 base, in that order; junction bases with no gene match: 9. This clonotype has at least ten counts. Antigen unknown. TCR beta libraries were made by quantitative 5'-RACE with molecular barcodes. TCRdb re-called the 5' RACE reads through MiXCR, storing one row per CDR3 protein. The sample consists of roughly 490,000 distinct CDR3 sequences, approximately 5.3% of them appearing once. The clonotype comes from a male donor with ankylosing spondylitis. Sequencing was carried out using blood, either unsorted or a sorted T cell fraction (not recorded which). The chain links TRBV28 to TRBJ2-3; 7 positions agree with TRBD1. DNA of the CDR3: TGTGCCAGCAGTGATCCAGGGGGTGTTGGCACAGATACGCAGTATTTT. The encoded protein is CASSDPGGVGTDTQYF.